The T cell receptor (beta chain) described here comes from a study of blood T cell repertoires in COVID-19. CDR3 length: 13 amino acids. Germline loops: CDR1 SGHDN, CDR2 FVKESK. The junction had 0 bases not matched to a gene; V was cut back by 3 bases and J by 5 bases. Using immunoSEQ multiplex PCR, the repertoire was profiled, and TCRdb retains in-frame clones only, with some absent. The data hold around 160,000 clones, with roughly 82% observed a single time. Sequencing was done on a sample of PBMCs or T cells enriched from blood (not recorded which). The receptor was isolated from a man aged 50 to 59 who had recovered from COVID-19. This chain uses TRBV14 with TRBJ2-2; 7 bases are a match to TRBD1. The CDR3 coding sequence is TGTGCCAGCAGCCACAGGGGGACCGGGGAGCTGTTTTTT. Amino acids: CASSHRGTGELFF.